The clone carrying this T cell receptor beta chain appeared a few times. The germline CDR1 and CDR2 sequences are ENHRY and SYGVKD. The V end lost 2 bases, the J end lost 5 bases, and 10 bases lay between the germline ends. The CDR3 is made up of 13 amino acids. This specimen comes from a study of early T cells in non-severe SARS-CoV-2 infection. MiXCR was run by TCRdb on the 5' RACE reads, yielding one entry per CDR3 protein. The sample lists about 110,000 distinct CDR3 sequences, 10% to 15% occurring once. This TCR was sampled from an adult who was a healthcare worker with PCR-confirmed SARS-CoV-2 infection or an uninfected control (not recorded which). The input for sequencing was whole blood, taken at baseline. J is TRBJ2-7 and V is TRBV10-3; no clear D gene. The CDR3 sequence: CAISEVSRNEQYF. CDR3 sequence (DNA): TGTGCCATCAGTGAGGTGAGCAGAAACGAGCAGTACTTC.